These 32 T cell receptor beta chains came from one sample sequenced in a study of a mutant IDH1 vaccine in newly diagnosed glioma (dated by TCRdb to 2020 to 2022). The time point label corresponds to: week 47, end of study. Each vaccine dose was 300 ug of a 20-mer mutant IDH1 peptide in Montanide, given subcutaneously with topical imiquimod. These receptors are not linked to any known antigen. The library was made by the immunoSEQ multiplex PCR assay. TCRdb took this table from immuneACCESS and kept in-frame rearrangements with V and J called. Such tables lack part of the clones; where checked against another copy, unresolved V genes explain under half of the gap, and the rest is unexplained. This sample has over 75,000 clones in its table, and 75% to 85% of those were observed once. The ten largest make up more than 5% of the sample. Sequencing used PBMCs, obtained from a glioma patient whose treatment included an IDH1 peptide vaccine. The receptors stem from a man aged 35-49 years with glioma.

The chain couples TRBV6-5 to TRBJ2-1; D possibly corresponds to TRBD2 (6 bases). The CDR3 loop spans 14 amino acids. The V gene lost 6 bases and the J gene lost 7 bases, with 16 bases spanning the gap. CDR1 is MNHEY and CDR2 is SVGAGI in the germline V gene. CDR3 sequence (DNA): TGTGCCAGCAGAATCCAAATAGCGGAAAATGAGCAGTTCTTC. Encoded protein: CASRIQIAENEQFF.

This clone occurred a few times. The V gene is TRBV30, the J gene TRBJ2-3, with D possibly matching TRBD2 (5 bases). V dropped 2 bases and J dropped 5 bases, with 14 bases sitting between them. Germline CDR1 GTSNPN, CDR2 SVGIG (reference sequence). This CDR3 has 14 residues. The CDR3 nucleotides are TGTGCCTGGAGTAAAGGAGGAAAAGTAGATACGCAGTATTTT. Encoded protein: CAWSKGGKVDTQYF.

This clone has only one observation. The rearrangement links TRBV7-2 to TRBJ1-3; 7 positions agree with TRBD1. The J segment lost 7 bases and the V segment lost 4 bases, leaving 4 bases of the junction unmatched. From germline, CDR1 is SGHTA and CDR2 FQGNSA. The CDR3 contains 13 residues. The CDR3 nucleotides read TGTGCCAGCAGCTCCCGACAGGGTAACACCATATATTTT. It is translated as CASSSRQGNTIYF.

The chain has TRBV6-4 and TRBJ2-3, with D perhaps TRBD1 or TRBD2 (5 bases each). Looked up from germline, CDR1 is MRHNA and CDR2 is SNTAGT. The CDR3 consists of 13 residues. V was trimmed by 11 bases and J by 0 bases, leaving 12 bases between them. CDR3 amino acids: CAAGTGSTDTQYF. CDR3 DNA sequence: TGTGCCGCCGGGACGGGGAGCACAGATACGCAGTATTTT.

The chain links TRBV28 to TRBJ1-2, with D tentatively TRBD1 (5 bases). V lost 8 bases and J lost 1, with 14 bases in between. Germline lookup yields CDR1 MDHEN and CDR2 SYDVKM. This CDR3 contains 14 residues. CDR3 nucleotides: TGTGCCAGCGCCCCGACAGTGGATAACTATGGCTACACCTTC. It translates to CASAPTVDNYGYTF.

The rearrangement links TRBV19 to TRBJ2-1; D uncertain. The CDR3 length is 11 residues. Germline loops: CDR1 LNHDA, CDR2 SQIVND (reference sequence). With 4 bases removed from V and 10 bases from J, the gap between germline ends came to 8 bases. The CDR3, as DNA: TGTGCCAGTAGTACGGGTATGGAGCAGTTCTTC. Encoded protein: CASSTGMEQFF.

This chain links TRBV7-9 with TRBJ2-1; 13 bases are shared with TRBD2. J was trimmed by 8 bases and V by 2 bases; bases with no gene match: 0. The CDR3 is 14 residues long. Germline V CDR1 and CDR2: SEHNR, FQNEAQ (reference sequence). The CDR3 DNA sequence: TGTGCCAGCAGCTTAACTAGCGGGGGGGATGAGCAGTTCTTC. This codes for CASSLTSGGDEQFF. Using reference TRBV7-9 and TRBJ2-1 for the parts outside the CDR3, the full variable domain is DTGVSQNPRHKITKRGQNVTFRCDPISEHNRLYWYRQTLGQGPEFLTYFQNEAQLEKSRLLSDRFSAERPKGSFSTLEIQRTEQGDSAMYLCASSLTSGGDEQFFGPGTRLTVL.

The chain recombines TRBV9 with TRBJ1-5; D is uncertain. Between the trimmed V and J ends, which lost 0 bases and 6 bases, there was a span of 7 bases. This CDR3 has 13 residues. Germline V lookup: CDR1 SGDLS, CDR2 YYNGEE. The CDR3 DNA sequence: TGTGCCAGCAGCGTAGGCCTGGGTCAGCCCCAGCATTTT. It is translated as CASSVGLGQPQHF.

The table lists this clone with a count of one. This rearrangement joins TRBV30 to TRBJ2-3; 10 bases fit TRBD2. The V segment lost 2 bases and the J segment 5 bases; nucleotides outside the gene matches: 7. Germline CDR1 reads GTSNPN; CDR2 reads SVGIG (reference sequence). The CDR3 covers 15 residues. The CDR3 is CAWSPLAGVKDTQYF. CDR3 bases: TGTGCCTGGAGTCCCCTAGCGGGGGTTAAAGATACGCAGTATTTT.

This clone has a single count. V gene TRBV7-9 combines with J gene TRBJ2-5; TRBD2 is a possible D gene (7 bases). In germline, CDR1 is SEHNR, CDR2 FQNEAQ (reference sequence). This CDR3 is 16 amino acids long. V shed 4 bases and J shed 1 base, with 16 bases lying between them. The CDR3 DNA sequence: TGTGCCAGCAGCTCCCCGGCTGGGGGGGCCCAAGAGACCCAGTACTTC. Encoded protein: CASSSPAGGAQETQYF.

The J gene is TRBJ2-1, the V gene TRBV2, with 8 bases aligning to TRBD2. This CDR3 is 15 amino acids long. The germline V gene encodes CDR1 SNHLY and CDR2 FYNNEI. With 7 bases clipped from V and 2 bases from J, the junction kept 7 bases outside the gene matches. The CDR3 DNA reads TGTGCCAGCATGGTAGCGGGGACCCCCTACAATGAGCAGTTCTTC. Protein sequence: CASMVAGTPYNEQFF.

This clone was picked up one time. The chain uses TRBV5-4 and TRBJ2-7; D is perhaps TRBD1 (6 bases). This CDR3 is 15 amino acids long. Germline CDR1 reads SGHNT; CDR2 reads YYREEE (reference sequence). Trimming removed 4 bases at V and 3 bases at J, with 17 bases between. The chain's CDR3 is CASSPGQDRGYEQYF. The CDR3 nucleotides are TGTGCCAGCAGCCCCGGCCAGGACAGAGGCTACGAGCAGTACTTC. Complete variable domain (other parts from reference TRBV5-4 and TRBJ2-7): ETGVTQSPTHLIKTRGQQVTLRCSSQSGHNTVSWYQQALGQGPQFIFQYYREEENGRGNFPPRFSGLQFPNYSSELNVNALELDDSALYLCASSPGQDRGYEQYFGPGTRLTVT.

The sample holds a few counts of this clone. This chain joins TRBV9 and TRBJ1-1; no definite D call. The CDR3 spans 14 residues. Between the trimmed V and J ends, which lost 3 bases and 1 base, there was a span of 10 bases. In germline, CDR1 is SGDLS, CDR2 YYNGEE. In nucleotides, the CDR3 is TGTGCCAGCAGCGCGCTCGGACCGAACACTGAAGCTTTCTTT. It encodes CASSALGPNTEAFF.

DNA for the CDR3: TGTGCCAGCAGCTTACTTTCCCCGGGACTAAAATTGGGGCAAGAGACCCAGTACTTC. This translates into CASSLLSPGLKLGQETQYF. The chain employs TRBV7-9 and TRBJ2-5; TRBD2 agrees at 7 bases. With 2 bases clipped from V and 2 bases from J, the junction kept 17 bases outside the gene matches. In germline, CDR1 is SEHNR, CDR2 FQNEAQ (reference sequence). This CDR3 has 19 amino acids.

About this clone itself: Other DNA sequences in the sample encode the same CDR3. V and J are TRBV6-5 and TRBJ2-5, with 12 bases fitting TRBD2. Germline-derived CDR1 and CDR2 are MNHEY and SVGAGI. J was trimmed by 2 bases and V by 6 bases; bases with no gene match: 4. This CDR3 contains 15 residues. DNA for the CDR3: TGTGCCAGCAGCCCGACTAGCGGGGGACAAGAGACCCAGTACTTC. It is translated as CASSPTSGGQETQYF.

CDR3 sequence (DNA): TGTGCCAGCAGTGGCCCCACCTTGACAGGGAGCTATGGCTACACCTTC. The encoded protein is CASSGPTLTGSYGYTF. The rearrangement joins TRBV6-1 to TRBJ1-2; 7 bases line up with TRBD1. Germline assignment: CDR1 MNHNS and CDR2 SASEGT. The J segment lost 4 bases and the V segment lost 4 bases, leaving 12 bases of the junction unmatched. The CDR3 length is 16 residues.

This chain connects TRBV19 to TRBJ1-1, with D tentatively TRBD1 (5 bases). Trimming left V 3 bases short and J 4 bases short, with 9 bases between. The CDR3 is 13 residues long. Per germline, CDR1 LNHDA and CDR2 SQIVND (reference sequence). The CDR3 nucleotides are TGTGCCAGTAGTATTCAGGGTGGCACTGAAGCTTTCTTT. This codes for CASSIQGGTEAFF.

V is TRBV15 and J is TRBJ1-1, with D possibly being TRBD1 (5 bases). Trimming took off 0 bases at V and 0 bases at J, with 11 bases between the two ends. This CDR3 contains 16 residues. CDR1 is LNHNV and CDR2 is YYDKDF in the germline V gene (reference sequence). The CDR3: CATSREGRRLNTEAFF. CDR3 nucleotides: TGTGCCACCAGCAGAGAGGGACGCAGGTTGAACACTGAAGCTTTCTTT.

This chain uses TRBV5-6 with TRBJ1-2; D might be TRBD1 (5 bases). The germline gives CDR1 SGHDT, CDR2 YYEEEE. Trimming left V 7 bases short and J 4 bases short, with 17 bases between. This CDR3 has 14 residues. The DNA for the CDR3 is TGTGCCAGCGTACTATTGGGGCCTGGCTATGGCTACACCTTC. This sequence encodes CASVLLGPGYGYTF.

The chain has TRBV11-2 and TRBJ2-4; D gene ambiguous. The ends were cut back, 1 base at V and 7 bases at J, with 14 bases in the middle. The CDR3 sequence is 15 residues long. CDR1 and CDR2 from the germline V gene are SGHAT and FQNNGV. The CDR3 nucleotides are TGTGCCAGCAGCTTAGCCGATAGCAGTGGGAACATTCAGTACTTC. Translating it yields CASSLADSSGNIQYF. Full variable domain (outside the CDR3, taken from reference TRBV11-2 and TRBJ2-4): EAGVAQSPRYKIIEKRQSVAFWCNPISGHATLYWYQQILGQGPKLLIQFQNNGVVDDSQLPKDRFSAERLKGVDSTLKIQPAKLEDSAVYLCASSLADSSGNIQYFGAGTRLSVL.

This chain uses TRBV30 with TRBJ1-3; perhaps TRBD1 as D (5 bases). CDR1 and CDR2 (germline): GTSNPN, SVGIG (reference sequence). The CDR3 has 16 residues. Trimming removed 4 bases at V and 2 bases at J, with 18 bases between. The chain's CDR3 is CAWKTRVMGPGNTIYF. The CDR3 DNA follows: TGTGCCTGGAAGACTCGCGTGATGGGGCCTGGAAACACCATATATTTT.

The chain uses TRBV7-2 and TRBJ2-5; tentatively, D is TRBD1 or TRBD2 (5 bases each). TRBJ2-7 matches the DNA end more closely, so the J call is doubtful. Germline values: CDR1 SGHTA, CDR2 FQGNSA. The CDR3 has 11 amino acids. The CDR3 is CASRTGGEQYF. As DNA, the CDR3 is TGTGCCAGCAGGACTGGGGGCGAGCAGTACTTC.

This chain uses TRBV11-2 with TRBJ2-5, with 11 bases aligning to TRBD2. CDR1 and CDR2 (germline): SGHAT, FQNNGV. CDR3 size: 18 residues. Trimming removed 5 bases from V and 5 bases from J; junction bases left unmatched: 16. CDR3: CASSQAGASGGLGETQYF. CDR3 bases: TGTGCCAGCAGCCAAGCCGGGGCTAGCGGGGGGCTTGGGGAGACCCAGTACTTC. Looking up the rest from reference TRBV11-2 and TRBJ2-5 gives the full variable domain: EAGVAQSPRYKIIEKRQSVAFWCNPISGHATLYWYQQILGQGPKLLIQFQNNGVVDDSQLPKDRFSAERLKGVDSTLKIQPAKLEDSAVYLCASSQAGASGGLGETQYFGPGTRLLVL.

The V and J genes are TRBV2 and TRBJ2-7; D remains ambiguous. The V gene's germline CDR1 is SNHLY and CDR2 FYNNEI. V lost 4 bases to trimming and J lost 7 bases, with 17 bases between them. CDR3 length: 14 amino acids. CDR3 sequence (DNA): TGTGCCAGCAGTGGTCTGCTCTGGGCTAGGGAGCAGTACTTC. Translation: CASSGLLWAREQYF.

This sequence joins TRBV29-1 and TRBJ2-1; D not resolved. V was shortened by 5 bases and J by 3 bases, with 8 bases between the two germline ends. The CDR3 sequence is 12 residues long. Germline CDR1 is SQVTM and CDR2 is ANQGSEA. The CDR3 DNA sequence: TGCAGCGTTCGCCCCAGCTACAATGAGCAGTTCTTC. Translating gives CSVRPSYNEQFF.

The CDR3, as DNA: TGTGCCAGCAGCTTAGCTCCAGGGGGCTCCTACGAGCAGTACTTC. Its protein is CASSLAPGGSYEQYF. The chain combines TRBV7-2 with TRBJ2-7; 7 nucleotides align to TRBD1. Germline V gene data show CDR1 as SGHTA and CDR2 as FQGNSA. This CDR3 is 15 amino acids long. J was trimmed by 0 bases and V by 0 bases; bases with no gene match: 2.

This chain uses TRBV15 with TRBJ2-7, with D uncertain. Trimming shortened V by 0 bases and J by 3 bases, and 9 bases separated the two germline ends. CDR1 LNHNV and CDR2 YYDKDF come from the germline V gene (reference sequence). The CDR3 is made up of 14 amino acids. CDR3 nucleotide sequence: TGTGCCACCAGCAGAGATCTGGGTATCTACGAGCAGTACTTC. This codes for CATSRDLGIYEQYF. Full variable domain (outside the CDR3, taken from reference TRBV15 and TRBJ2-7): DAMVIQNPRYQVTQFGKPVTLSCSQTLNHNVMYWYQQKSSQAPKLLFHYYDKDFNNEADTPDNFQSRRPNTSFCFLDIRSPGLGDTAMYLCATSRDLGIYEQYFGPGTRLTVT.

This clone was counted a single time. The chain recombines TRBV27 with TRBJ1-6; D gene ambiguous. Trimming shortened V by 5 bases and J by 9 bases, and 14 bases separated the two germline ends. CDR1 and CDR2 (germline): MNHEY, SMNVEV (reference sequence). CDR3 length: 14 residues. The CDR3 DNA sequence: TGTGCCAGCAGTCCAGGACTGCTCGGTTCACCCCTCCACTTT. Encoded protein: CASSPGLLGSPLHF.

This clone was counted a single time. The genes are TRBV7-9 and TRBJ2-3; no clear D gene. CDR1 is SEHNR and CDR2 is FQNEAQ in the germline V gene (reference sequence). V was cut by 4 bases and J by 4 bases, with 18 bases left in between. This CDR3 has 16 amino acids. The CDR3 loop reads CASSSPGWLLPDTQYF. CDR3 coding DNA: TGTGCCAGCAGCTCGCCTGGCTGGCTCCTCCCAGATACGCAGTATTTT.

This sequence joins TRBV5-6 and TRBJ2-1; 7 nucleotides agree with TRBD2. Germline CDR1 and CDR2: SGHDT and YYEEEE. CDR3 length equals 15 residues. J lost 9 bases, V lost 4 bases, and 13 bases had no gene match. The CDR3 DNA is TGTGCCAGCAGCCCACCGGGGGGACCGAACATTGAGCAGTTCTTC. It codes for CASSPPGGPNIEQFF. The full variable domain, its missing parts supplied by reference TRBV5-6 and TRBJ2-1, is DAGVTQSPTHLIKTRGQQVTLRCSPKSGHDTVSWYQQALGQGPQFIFQYYEEEERQRGNFPDRFSGHQFPNYSSELNVNALLLGDSALYLCASSPPGGPNIEQFFGPGTRLTVL.

V gene TRBV7-2 combines with J gene TRBJ2-7; 7 bases agree with TRBD1. V trimming: 1 base; J trimming: 5 bases; junction bases outside the gene matches: 11. The CDR3 is 16 residues long. Germline V gene lookup returns CDR1 SGHTA and CDR2 FQGNSA. CDR3 residues: CASSLVPGQGVHEQYF. In nucleotides, the CDR3 is TGTGCCAGCAGCTTAGTTCCAGGGCAGGGGGTCCACGAGCAGTACTTC.

This clone was detected only a few times. The chain couples TRBV14 to TRBJ1-1; the D is unclear. Trimming shortened V by 4 bases and J by 0 bases, and 12 bases separated the two germline ends. The germline V gene encodes CDR1 SGHDN and CDR2 FVKESK. The CDR3 spans 15 residues. The CDR3 sequence is CASSPVGIVNTEAFF. The CDR3 nucleotides are TGTGCCAGCAGCCCAGTGGGGATCGTGAACACTGAAGCTTTCTTT.